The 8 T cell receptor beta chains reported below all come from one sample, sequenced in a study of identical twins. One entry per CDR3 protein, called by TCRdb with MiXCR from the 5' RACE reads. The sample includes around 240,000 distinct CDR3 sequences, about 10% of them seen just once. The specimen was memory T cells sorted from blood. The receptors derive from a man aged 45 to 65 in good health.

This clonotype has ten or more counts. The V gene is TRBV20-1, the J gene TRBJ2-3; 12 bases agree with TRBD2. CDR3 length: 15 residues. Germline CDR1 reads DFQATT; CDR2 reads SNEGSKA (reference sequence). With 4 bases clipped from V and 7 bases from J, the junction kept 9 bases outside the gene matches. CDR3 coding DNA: TGCAGTGCTACTAAGACTAGCGGGAGTACATATACGCAGTATTTT. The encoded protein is CSATKTSGSTYTQYF.

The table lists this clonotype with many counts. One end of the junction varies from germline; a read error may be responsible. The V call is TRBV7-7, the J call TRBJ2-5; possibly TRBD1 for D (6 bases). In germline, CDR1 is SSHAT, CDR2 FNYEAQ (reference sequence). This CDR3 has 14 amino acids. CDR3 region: CASSPGAGQETQYF. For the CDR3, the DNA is TGTGCTAGCAGCCCAGGGGCTGGACAAGAGACCCAGTACTTC.

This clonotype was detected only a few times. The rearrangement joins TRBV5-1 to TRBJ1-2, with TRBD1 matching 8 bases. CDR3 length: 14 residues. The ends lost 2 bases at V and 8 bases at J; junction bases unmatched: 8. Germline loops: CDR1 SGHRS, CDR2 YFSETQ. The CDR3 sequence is CASSFFVTGDGYTF. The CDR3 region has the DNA TGCGCCAGCAGCTTTTTTGTGACAGGGGACGGCTACACCTTC. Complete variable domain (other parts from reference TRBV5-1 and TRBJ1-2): KAGVTQTPRYLIKTRGQQVTLSCSPISGHRSVSWYQQTPGQGLQFLFEYFSETQRNKGNFPGRFSGRQFSNSRSEMNVSTLELGDSALYLCASSFFVTGDGYTFGSGTRLTVV.

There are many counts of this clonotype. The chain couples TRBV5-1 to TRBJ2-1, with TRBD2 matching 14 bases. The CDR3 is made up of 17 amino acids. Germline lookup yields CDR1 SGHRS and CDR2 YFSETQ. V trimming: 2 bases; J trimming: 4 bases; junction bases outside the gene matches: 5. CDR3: CASSLGLAGGSYNEQFF. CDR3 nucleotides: TGCGCCAGCAGCTTAGGACTAGCGGGGGGATCTTACAATGAGCAGTTCTTC.

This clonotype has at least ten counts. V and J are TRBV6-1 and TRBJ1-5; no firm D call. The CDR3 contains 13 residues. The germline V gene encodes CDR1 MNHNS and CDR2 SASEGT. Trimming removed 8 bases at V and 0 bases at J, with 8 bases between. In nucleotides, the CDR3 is TGTGCCAGCTGCTTGTATAGCAATCAGCCCCAGCATTTT. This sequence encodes CASCLYSNQPQHF.

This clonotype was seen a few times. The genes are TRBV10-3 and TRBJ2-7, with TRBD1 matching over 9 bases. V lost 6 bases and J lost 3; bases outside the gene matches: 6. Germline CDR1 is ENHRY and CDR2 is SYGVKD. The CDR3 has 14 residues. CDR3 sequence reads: CAISEEDRGYEQYF. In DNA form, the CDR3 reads TGTGCCATCAGCGAAGAGGACAGGGGCTACGAGCAGTACTTC.

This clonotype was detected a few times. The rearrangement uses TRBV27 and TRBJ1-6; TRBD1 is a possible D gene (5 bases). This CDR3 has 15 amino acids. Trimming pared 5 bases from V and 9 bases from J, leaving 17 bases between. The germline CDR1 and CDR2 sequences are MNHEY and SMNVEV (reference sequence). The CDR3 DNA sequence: TGTGCCAGCAGTCTCGTAGGGGTGCGGAGTTCACCCCTCCACTTT. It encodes CASSLVGVRSSPLHF.

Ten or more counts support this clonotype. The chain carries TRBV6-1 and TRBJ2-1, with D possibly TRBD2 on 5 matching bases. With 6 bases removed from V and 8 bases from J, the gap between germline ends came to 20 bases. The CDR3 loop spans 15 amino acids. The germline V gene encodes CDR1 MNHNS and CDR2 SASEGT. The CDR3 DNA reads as TGTGCCAGCAGGTCTAGCAGCCTGATCATGGATGAGCAGTTCTTC. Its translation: CASRSSSLIMDEQFF.